This T cell receptor (beta chain) was identified in a study of blood T cell repertoires in COVID-19. Overall study: Acute-phase and convalescent COVID-19 samples originated in the United States, Italy and Spain. The cDNA or gDNA used as material had been derived from T cells, B-cell-depleted T cells, or PBMCs.

The CDR3 sequence is 16 residues long. From germline, CDR1 is MGHRA and CDR2 YSYEKL. Trimming at V came to 0 bases and at J to 1 base, leaving 4 bases not matched to a gene. While infection was still active, Seattle patients were enrolled and then followed longitudinally. Methods used by the authors: Amplifying reference gene primers gave estimates of nucleated cell counts. Repertoires were generated with immunoSEQ multiplex PCR, while TCRdb's copy carries only in-frame clones and drops some. The DNA was the basis for D and trimming; V, J and clone size are from that table. This sample yields tens of thousands of clones, of which 87% are seen a single time; approximately 6% belongs to the top ten.

The TCR was taken from a woman aged 55-75 years with COVID-19, enrolled during active disease. V usage is TRBV4-1 and J usage is TRBJ2-7; 9 bases align to TRBD2. The sample was peripheral blood. CDR3 residues: CASSQERLAGSYEQYF. CDR3 in DNA: TGCGCCAGCAGCCAAGAACGGCTAGCGGGATCCTACGAGCAGTACTTC.